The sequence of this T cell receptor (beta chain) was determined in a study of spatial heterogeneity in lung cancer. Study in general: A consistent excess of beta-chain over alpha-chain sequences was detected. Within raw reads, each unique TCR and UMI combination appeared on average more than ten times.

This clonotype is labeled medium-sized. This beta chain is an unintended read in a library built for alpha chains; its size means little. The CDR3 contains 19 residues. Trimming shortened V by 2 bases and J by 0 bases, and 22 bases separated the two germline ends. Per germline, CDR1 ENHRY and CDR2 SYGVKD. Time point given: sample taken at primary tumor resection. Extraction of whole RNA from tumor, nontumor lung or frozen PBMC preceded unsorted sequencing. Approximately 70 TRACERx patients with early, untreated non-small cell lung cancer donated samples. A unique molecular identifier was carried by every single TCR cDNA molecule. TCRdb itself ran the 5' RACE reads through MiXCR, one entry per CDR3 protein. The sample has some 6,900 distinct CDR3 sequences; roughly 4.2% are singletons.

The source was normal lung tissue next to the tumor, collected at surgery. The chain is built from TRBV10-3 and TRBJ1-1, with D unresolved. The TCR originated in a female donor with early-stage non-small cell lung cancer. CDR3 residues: CAISETTRSRETLNTEAFF. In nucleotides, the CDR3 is TGTGCCATCAGTGAGACAACGAGATCTCGAGAGACTCTGAACACTGAAGCTTTCTTT.